What follows are 24 T cell receptor beta chains derived from one specimen sequenced in a study of CD8 T cells in ankylosing spondylitis. TCRdb fed the 5' RACE reads into MiXCR, producing one record per CDR3 protein. The table lists around 250,000 distinct CDR3 sequences, roughly 32% of them singletons, with around 4.5% in the top ten. Input material: blood, either unsorted or a sorted T cell fraction (not recorded which). These receptors originate from a male donor with ankylosing spondylitis or in good health (not recorded which).

The genes are TRBV5-6 and TRBJ1-5; D gene uncertain. CDR1 is SGHDT and CDR2 is YYEEEE in the germline V gene. CDR3 length: 14 residues. The V end was cut by 4 bases, the J end by 0 bases, with 8 bases between. The CDR3 sequence: CASSRSDSNQPQHF. The CDR3 region has the DNA TGTGCCAGCAGCCGCAGTGATAGCAATCAGCCCCAGCATTTT.

The table lists this clonotype with many counts. This chain links TRBV20-1 with TRBJ1-4; D gene ambiguous. CDR1 is DFQATT and CDR2 is SNEGSKA in the germline V gene (reference sequence). There are 13 residues in the CDR3. The V gene lost 1 base and the J gene lost 5 bases, with 8 bases spanning the gap. In DNA, the CDR3 is TGCAGTGCTAGAGGAGACACCAATGAAAAACTGTTTTTT. Residues: CSARGDTNEKLFF.

This clonotype appeared once. The chain is built from TRBV10-3 and TRBJ2-2, with D unclear. The CDR3 extends over 13 amino acids. Per germline, CDR1 ENHRY and CDR2 SYGVKD. V was shortened by 4 bases and J by 7 bases, with 10 bases between the two germline ends. In DNA, the CDR3 is TGTGCCATCAGTGGGACCGAGAGCGGGGAGCTGTTTTTT. It codes for CAISGTESGELFF.

This clonotype was seen a handful of times. This chain links TRBV2 with TRBJ2-7; D is undetermined. V was clipped by 6 bases and J by 0 bases, with 9 bases between them. In germline, CDR1 is SNHLY, CDR2 FYNNEI. The CDR3 loop spans 13 amino acids. CDR3 DNA sequence: TGTGCCAGCAGGGAGTTAAGCTCCTACGAGCAGTACTTC. This codes for CASRELSSYEQYF. Using reference TRBV2 and TRBJ2-7 for the parts outside the CDR3, the full variable domain is EPEVTQTPSHQVTQMGQEVILRCVPISNHLYFYWYRQILGQKVEFLVSFYNNEISEKSEIFDDQFSVERPDGSNFTLKIRSTKLEDSAMYFCASRELSSYEQYFGPGTRLTVT.

This clonotype has just a few counts. The J gene is TRBJ2-3, the V gene TRBV12-3 or TRBV12-4, with 14 bases fitting TRBD2. After removal of 5 bases from V and 5 bases from J, the junction contained 6 bases not matched to a gene. There are 16 residues in the CDR3. The CDR3 sequence: CASSAGLAGGIDTQYF. Written as DNA, the CDR3 is TGTGCCAGCAGTGCCGGACTAGCGGGGGGTATAGATACGCAGTATTTT.

The CDR3 region is CATRLGGLANTGELFF. CDR3 bases: TGTGCCACACGCCTAGGGGGGTTGGCGAACACCGGGGAGCTGTTTTTT. The chain is built from TRBV6-1 and TRBJ2-2; perhaps D is TRBD1 or TRBD2 (6 bases each). CDR3 length: 16 amino acids. Trimming removed 10 bases at V and 0 bases at J, with 18 bases between. Germline assignment: CDR1 MNHNS and CDR2 SASEGT.

The J gene is TRBJ2-7, the V gene TRBV24-1, with unresolved D. Looked up from germline, CDR1 is KGHDR and CDR2 is SFDVKD. The V end lost 4 bases, the J end lost 7 bases, and 13 bases lay between the germline ends. The CDR3 consists of 13 residues. The CDR3 DNA sequence: TGTGCCACCAGTGAACTGGACGGGTGGGAGCAGTACTTC. It is translated as CATSELDGWEQYF.

The genes are TRBV7-2 and TRBJ2-7; TRBD2 might be the D (7 bases). Trimming removed 1 base at V and 2 bases at J, with 12 bases between. Germline V gene lookup returns CDR1 SGHTA and CDR2 FQGNSA. CDR3 length equals 15 residues. CDR3 residues: CASSLGKGGAYEQYF. The CDR3, as DNA: TGTGCCAGCAGCTTAGGAAAGGGGGGGGCCTACGAGCAGTACTTC.

This chain's CDR3 is CASSQGLGSGNTIYF. The CDR3 nucleotides read TGCGCCAGCAGCCAAGGACTGGGTTCAGGAAACACCATATATTTT. The rearrangement links TRBV4-1 to TRBJ1-3; no definite D call. Trimming pared 1 base from V and 4 bases from J, leaving 11 bases between. The germline V gene encodes CDR1 MGHRA and CDR2 YSYEKL. The CDR3 length is 15 residues.

V usage is TRBV20-1 and J usage is TRBJ1-5; 12 bases map to TRBD1. CDR3 length: 15 amino acids. In germline, CDR1 is DFQATT, CDR2 SNEGSKA (reference sequence). V was clipped by 5 bases and J by 7 bases; unmatched bases: 9. The CDR3 DNA is TGCAGTGCTTCGCCGGGACAGGGGGCCAGCCAGCCCCAGCATTTT. Protein sequence: CSASPGQGASQPQHF.

The rearrangement joins TRBV15 to TRBJ2-5, with 12 bases aligning to TRBD2. Germline V CDR1 and CDR2: LNHNV, YYDKDF (reference sequence). The CDR3 has 15 residues. With 4 bases clipped from V and 1 base from J, the junction kept 1 base outside the gene matches. CDR3 amino acids: CATSTTSGGQETQYF. The CDR3 DNA follows: TGTGCCACCAGCACGACTAGCGGGGGCCAAGAGACCCAGTACTTC. The full variable domain, completed using reference TRBV15 and TRBJ2-5, is DAMVIQNPRYQVTQFGKPVTLSCSQTLNHNVMYWYQQKSSQAPKLLFHYYDKDFNNEADTPDNFQSRRPNTSFCFLDIRSPGLGDTAMYLCATSTTSGGQETQYFGPGTRLLVL.

This clonotype turned up a few times. The chain is built from TRBV20-1 and TRBJ2-2; the D is unclear. The CDR3 length is 13 residues. The germline V gene encodes CDR1 DFQATT and CDR2 SNEGSKA (reference sequence). Trimming cost V 3 bases and J 0 bases, with 5 bases left between them. CDR3 in DNA: TGCAGTGCTAGTGGGCCGAACACCGGGGAGCTGTTTTTT. Translation: CSASGPNTGELFF.

The chain recombines TRBV4-1 with TRBJ1-1; D unresolved. The length of the CDR3 is 14 residues. CDR1 and CDR2 from the germline V gene are MGHRA and YSYEKL. With 0 bases removed from V and 1 base from J, the gap between germline ends came to 6 bases. The CDR3 DNA is TGCGCCAGCAGCCAAGAGCCAGCGAACACTGAAGCTTTCTTT. It encodes CASSQEPANTEAFF.

This clonotype has at least ten counts. The chain links TRBV29-1 to TRBJ2-1, with D perhaps given as TRBD1 or TRBD2 (5 bases each). CDR1 is SQVTM, CDR2 ANQGSEA, per germline. The CDR3 sequence is 13 residues long. The V end was cut by 6 bases, the J end by 2 bases, with 11 bases between. The DNA of the CDR3 is TGCAGCGTAAGCACGGGGCCCTACAATGAGCAGTTCTTC. As protein: CSVSTGPYNEQFF.

The V gene is TRBV6-1, the J gene TRBJ2-5, with a tentative D call TRBD2 (6 bases). Per the germline V gene, CDR1 is MNHNS and CDR2 is SASEGT. This CDR3 spans 14 amino acids. The ends were cut back, 1 base at V and 6 bases at J, with 12 bases in the middle. CDR3 loop: CASSEGQRAKTQYF. The CDR3 nucleotides read TGTGCCAGCAGTGAAGGCCAGCGGGCCAAGACCCAGTACTTC.

Only a few counts were recorded for this clonotype. This chain connects TRBV29-1 to TRBJ1-1, with D uncertain. Trimming shortened V by 7 bases and J by 0 bases, and 15 bases separated the two germline ends. CDR3 length: 14 amino acids. Germline assignment: CDR1 SQVTM and CDR2 ANQGSEA. The CDR3 DNA reads as TGCAGCGCCGGGAGGGCTAGAATGAACACTGAAGCTTTCTTT. Its protein is CSAGRARMNTEAFF.

The chain combines TRBV10-3 with TRBJ2-1; D possibly uses TRBD1 or TRBD2 (5 bases each). The CDR3 consists of 16 residues. CDR1 ENHRY and CDR2 SYGVKD come from the germline V gene. V was shortened by 6 bases and J by 0 bases, with 15 bases between the two germline ends. DNA for the CDR3: TGTGCCATCAGCTGGGACGGGGCCAGCTCCTACAATGAGCAGTTCTTC. Its protein is CAISWDGASSYNEQFF.

The chain has TRBV12-3 or TRBV12-4 and TRBJ1-4, with D possibly TRBD1 on 6 matching bases. The CDR3 has 16 amino acids. Trimming stripped 4 bases from V and 0 bases from J, with 12 bases between. This CDR3 is CASSSHRQATNEKLFF. The CDR3 bases are TGTGCCAGCAGTTCCCATCGACAGGCAACTAATGAAAAACTGTTTTTT.

This clonotype has more than one count but fewer than ten. The genes are TRBV20-1 and TRBJ2-3, with D possibly TRBD1 on 6 matching bases. CDR3 length: 12 amino acids. CDR1 and CDR2 (germline): DFQATT, SNEGSKA (reference sequence). V was shortened by 5 bases and J by 2 bases, with 8 bases between the two germline ends. In nucleotides, the CDR3 is TGCAGTGCTTGGGACAACACAGATACGCAGTATTTT. Amino acids: CSAWDNTDTQYF.

This clonotype was counted at least ten times. The chain recombines TRBV20-1 with TRBJ2-3; 7 bases align to TRBD1. The CDR3 extends over 14 amino acids. Germline V lookup: CDR1 DFQATT, CDR2 SNEGSKA (reference sequence). The ends lost 6 bases at V and 2 bases at J; junction bases unmatched: 8. Here the CDR3 reads CSADPGGYTDTQYF. For the CDR3, the DNA is TGCAGTGCCGACCCAGGGGGATACACAGATACGCAGTATTTT.

CDR3: CASSSLGGPEGEQFF. CDR3 sequence (DNA): TGTGCCAGCAGCTCCTTGGGGGGGCCGGAGGGTGAGCAGTTCTTC. The gene calls are TRBV11-2 and TRBJ2-1; a possible D gene is TRBD2 (7 bases). CDR1 and CDR2 (germline): SGHAT, FQNNGV. Trimming stripped 4 bases from V and 9 bases from J, with 19 bases between. This CDR3 is 15 amino acids long.

With regard to this clonotype: The junction does not match germline at one end; this may be a read error. V usage is TRBV6-1 and J usage is TRBJ2-3; 9 bases align to TRBD1. Germline CDR1 MNHNS, CDR2 SASEGT. The CDR3 is made up of 13 amino acids. CDR3 in DNA: TGTGGCAGCACCAGGACAGGGGTCGATACGCAGTATTTT. This codes for CGSTRTGVDTQYF.

The chain carries TRBV11-2 and TRBJ2-5; D is undetermined. CDR1 is SGHAT, CDR2 FQNNGV, per germline. V lost 6 bases and J 4 bases, leaving 18 bases between the germline ends. The CDR3 has 15 residues. The CDR3 reads CASRKQRTRLETQYF. The CDR3 coding sequence is TGTGCCAGCAGGAAGCAACGGACGCGTCTAGAGACCCAGTACTTC.

The gene calls are TRBV12-3 or TRBV12-4 and TRBJ2-7, with 7 bases that match TRBD1. The CDR3 has 12 residues. The CDR3 here is CGGTALSYEQYF. The CDR3 region has the DNA TGTGGGGGGACAGCCTTATCCTACGAGCAGTACTTC.